This TCR beta chain was sequenced during a study of cytomegalovirus exposure and HLA in healthy donors. For the study at large: An earlier analysis found under 130 million unique TCR beta sequences from approximately 170 million T cells.

This CDR3 region has 12 residues. The ends were cut back, 4 bases at V and 4 bases at J, with 8 bases in the middle. Germline V lookup: CDR1 SGHRS, CDR2 YFSETQ. The PCR had 60 Vbeta and 13 Jbeta primers. The repertoire was sequenced with immunoSEQ multiplex PCR; TCRdb's copy has only in-frame clones and lacks some. The data show some 120,000 clones, 75% to 85% seen once. On this clone: Its antigen is still unknown.

Study findings and constraints: By HLA locus, TCR association rates varied in a later analysis, with DRB1 showing the most and HLA-C the fewest. TCR beta V segments were, for the most part, productive about 87% or about 30% of the time in an earlier analysis.

The receptor was isolated from a man in his forties or fifties in good health and CMV-seronegative. Sequenced input: PBMCs. The V and J genes are TRBV5-1 and TRBJ1-1, with a tentative D call TRBD1 (6 bases). The CDR3 protein is CASSVQGTEAFF. In DNA form, the CDR3 reads TGCGCCAGCAGCGTACAGGGCACTGAAGCTTTCTTT.